The entry below gives a single T cell receptor beta chain sequence along with its context. This clonotype was found many times. It lacks a known antigen. There are no base qualities to consult, and no much larger clone falls within one base. This sample is drawn from a study of response to subunit inactivated influenza vaccine (dated by TCRdb to 2016 to 2019). Broadly, across the study: The study used deep quantitative T cell receptor repertoire profiling to track responses to a trivalent subunit inactivated influenza vaccine. The study at large found these results: It was suggested by the authors that each seasonal influenza vaccination may recruit only a limited number of new T cells.

Receptor libraries were prepared by RT-PCR. The reads were generated on an Illumina HiSeq 2500. TCRdb reanalyzed the raw reads on its own, using fastp at Q25 for trimming and MiXCR for clone calling, and kept in-frame beta chains. Records with the same CDR3 protein are collapsed into one entry carrying the most frequent genes and DNA. This sample holds under 750,000 distinct CDR3 sequences; approximately 12% were observed only once. Jointly, the top ten make up more than 8.5% of the sample. The CDR3, from cysteine to phenylalanine, totals 15 residues. The retained sequence is limited to the CDR3, 45 bases, with the frame set at the first base. Deletion took 0 bases off V and 0 bases off J, with a span of 7 bases between the germline ends.

The starting material was PBMCs from blood, obtained on the day of vaccination. The V and J genes are TRBV12-3 or TRBV12-4 and TRBJ2-3; the D gene is not confidently resolved. The TCR comes from a man over 45 who received an inactivated influenza vaccine. Donor details come from another sample of the same person, matched by shared clones. This receptor carries the CDR3 CASSLADTSTDTQYF. The nucleotides are TGTGCCAGCAGTTTAGCAGATACTAGCACAGATACGCAGTATTTT.